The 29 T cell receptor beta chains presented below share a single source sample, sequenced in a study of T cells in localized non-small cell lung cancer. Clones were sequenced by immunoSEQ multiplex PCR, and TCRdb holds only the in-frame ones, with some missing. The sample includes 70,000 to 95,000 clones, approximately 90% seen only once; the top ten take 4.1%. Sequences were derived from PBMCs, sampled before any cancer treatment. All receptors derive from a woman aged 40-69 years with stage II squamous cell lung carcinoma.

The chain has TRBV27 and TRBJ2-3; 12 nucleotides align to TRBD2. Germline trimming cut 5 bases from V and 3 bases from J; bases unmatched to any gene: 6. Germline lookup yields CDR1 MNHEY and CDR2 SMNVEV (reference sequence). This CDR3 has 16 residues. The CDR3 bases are TGTGCCAGCAGTCCCTGGACTAGCGGGGCAACAGATACGCAGTATTTT. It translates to CASSPWTSGATDTQYF.

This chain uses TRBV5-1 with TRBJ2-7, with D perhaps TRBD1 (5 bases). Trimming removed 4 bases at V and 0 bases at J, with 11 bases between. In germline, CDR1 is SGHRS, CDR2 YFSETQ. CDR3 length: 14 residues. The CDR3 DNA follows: TGCGCCAGCAGCCCTGGACATAACTCCTACGAGCAGTACTTC. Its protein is CASSPGHNSYEQYF.

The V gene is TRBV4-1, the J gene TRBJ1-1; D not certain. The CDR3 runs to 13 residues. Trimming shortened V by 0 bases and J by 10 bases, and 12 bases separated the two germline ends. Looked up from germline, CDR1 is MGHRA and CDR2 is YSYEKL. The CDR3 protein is CASSQDVVAPAFF. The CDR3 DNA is TGCGCCAGCAGCCAAGACGTCGTGGCCCCAGCTTTCTTT.

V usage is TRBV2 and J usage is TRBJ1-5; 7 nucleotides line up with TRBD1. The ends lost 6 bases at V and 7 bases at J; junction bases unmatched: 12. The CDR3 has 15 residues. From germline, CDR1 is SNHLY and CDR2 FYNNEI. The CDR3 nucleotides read TGTGCCAGCAGGATAAGACAGGGTGGGGGGCAGCCCCAGCATTTT. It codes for CASRIRQGGGQPQHF.

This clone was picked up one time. The CDR3 DNA follows: TGTGCCAGTACCATGACAGCGAACACTGAAGCTTTCTTT. Protein product: CASTMTANTEAFF. The chain is built from TRBV19 and TRBJ1-1; D might be TRBD1 (5 bases). The CDR3 extends over 13 amino acids. Trimming removed 7 bases from V and 1 base from J, with 10 bases in between. Germline V gene sequence: CDR1 LNHDA, CDR2 SQIVND (reference sequence).

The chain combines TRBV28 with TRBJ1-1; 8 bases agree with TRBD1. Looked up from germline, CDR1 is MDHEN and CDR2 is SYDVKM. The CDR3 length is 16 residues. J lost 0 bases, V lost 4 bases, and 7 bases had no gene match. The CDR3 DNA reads TGTGCCAGCAGTTCCCCCAGGGGGCTCATGAACACTGAAGCTTTCTTT. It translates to CASSSPRGLMNTEAFF. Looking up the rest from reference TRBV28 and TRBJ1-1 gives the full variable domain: DVKVTQSSRYLVKRTGEKVFLECVQDMDHENMFWYRQDPGLGLRLIYFSYDVKMKEKGDIPEGYSVSREKKERFSLILESASTNQTSMYLCASSSPRGLMNTEAFFGQGTRLTVV.

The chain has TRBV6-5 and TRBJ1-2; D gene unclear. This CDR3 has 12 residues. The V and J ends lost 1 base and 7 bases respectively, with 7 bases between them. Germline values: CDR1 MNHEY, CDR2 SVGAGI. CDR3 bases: TGTGCCAGCAGTTACTTACGGGGTGGCTACACCTTC. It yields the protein CASSYLRGGYTF.

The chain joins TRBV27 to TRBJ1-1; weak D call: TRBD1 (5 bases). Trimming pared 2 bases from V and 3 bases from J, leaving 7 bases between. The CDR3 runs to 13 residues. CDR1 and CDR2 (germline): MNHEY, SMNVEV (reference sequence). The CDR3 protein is CASSLKGYTEAFF. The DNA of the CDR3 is TGTGCCAGCAGTTTAAAGGGGTACACTGAAGCTTTCTTT.

DNA for the CDR3: TGTGCCAGCAGCTTAGGGGACGTCACTGTACGTAGCACAGATACGCAGTATTTT. This translates into CASSLGDVTVRSTDTQYF. This rearrangement joins TRBV7-6 to TRBJ2-3, with D possibly called TRBD1 or TRBD2 (5 bases each). CDR3 length equals 18 residues. Trimming removed 1 base at V and 0 bases at J, with 17 bases between. The germline V gene has CDR1 SGHVS and CDR2 FNYEAQ.

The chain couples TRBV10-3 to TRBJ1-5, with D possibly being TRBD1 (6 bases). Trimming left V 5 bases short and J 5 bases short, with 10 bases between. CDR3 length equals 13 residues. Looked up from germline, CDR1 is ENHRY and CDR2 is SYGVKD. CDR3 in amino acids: CAISSEGDQPQHF. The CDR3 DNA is TGTGCCATCAGTTCCGAGGGGGATCAGCCCCAGCATTTT.

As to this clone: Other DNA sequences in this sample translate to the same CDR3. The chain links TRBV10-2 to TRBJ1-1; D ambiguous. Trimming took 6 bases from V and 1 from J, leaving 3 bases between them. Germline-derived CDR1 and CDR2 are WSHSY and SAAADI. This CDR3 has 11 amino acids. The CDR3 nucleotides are TGCGCCAGCAGCGGGAACACTGAAGCTTTCTTT. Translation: CASSGNTEAFF.

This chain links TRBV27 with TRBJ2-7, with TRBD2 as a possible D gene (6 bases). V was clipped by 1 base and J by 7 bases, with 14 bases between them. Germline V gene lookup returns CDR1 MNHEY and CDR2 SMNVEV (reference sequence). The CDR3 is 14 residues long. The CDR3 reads CASSLFSGGLEQYF. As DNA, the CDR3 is TGTGCCAGCAGTTTATTCTCCGGGGGACTTGAGCAGTACTTC.

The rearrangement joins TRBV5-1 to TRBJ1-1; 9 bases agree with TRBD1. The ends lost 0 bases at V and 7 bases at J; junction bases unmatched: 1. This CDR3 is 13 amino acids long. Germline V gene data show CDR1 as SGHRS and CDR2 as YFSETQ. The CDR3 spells CASSLDRGLEAFF. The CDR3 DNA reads TGCGCCAGCAGCTTGGACAGGGGGCTTGAAGCTTTCTTT.

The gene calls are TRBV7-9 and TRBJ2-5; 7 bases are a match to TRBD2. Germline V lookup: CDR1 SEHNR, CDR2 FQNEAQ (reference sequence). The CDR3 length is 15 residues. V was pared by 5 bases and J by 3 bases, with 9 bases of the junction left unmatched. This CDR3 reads CASSRRAGVKETQYF. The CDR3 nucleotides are TGTGCCAGCAGCCGCAGGGCGGGGGTAAAAGAGACCCAGTACTTC.

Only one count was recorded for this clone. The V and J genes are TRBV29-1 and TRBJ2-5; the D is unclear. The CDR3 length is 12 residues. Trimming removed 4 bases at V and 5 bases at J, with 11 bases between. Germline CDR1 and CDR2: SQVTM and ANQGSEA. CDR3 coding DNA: TGCAGCGTTGTTCAGGTTGGCGAGACCCAGTACTTC. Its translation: CSVVQVGETQYF.

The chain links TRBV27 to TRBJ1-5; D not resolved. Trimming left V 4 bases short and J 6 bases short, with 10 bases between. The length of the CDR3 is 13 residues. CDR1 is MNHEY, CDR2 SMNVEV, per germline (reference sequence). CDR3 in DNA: TGTGCCAGCAGTTCCCATTTAAGTCAGCCCCAGCATTTT. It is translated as CASSSHLSQPQHF.

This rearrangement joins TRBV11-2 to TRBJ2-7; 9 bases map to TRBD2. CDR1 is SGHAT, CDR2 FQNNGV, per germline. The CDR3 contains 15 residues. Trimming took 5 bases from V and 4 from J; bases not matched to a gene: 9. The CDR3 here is CASSLIPGLAYEQYF. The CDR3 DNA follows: TGTGCCAGCAGCCTAATACCGGGACTAGCATACGAGCAGTACTTC.

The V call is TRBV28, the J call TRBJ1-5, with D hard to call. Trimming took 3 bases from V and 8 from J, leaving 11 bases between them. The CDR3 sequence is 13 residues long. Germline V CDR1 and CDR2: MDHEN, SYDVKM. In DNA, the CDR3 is TGTGCCAGCAGTTTTTGGGGTGGGGAGCCCCAGCATTTT. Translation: CASSFWGGEPQHF.

CDR3 bases: TGTGCCAGCAGGGACTTCAGGACAGGGAATGAGCAGTTCTTC. It codes for CASRDFRTGNEQFF. The rearrangement links TRBV27 to TRBJ2-1, with 8 bases matching TRBD1. J gave up 7 bases and V 6 bases, and 8 bases lay outside the gene matches. The CDR3 length is 14 residues. Germline assignment: CDR1 MNHEY and CDR2 SMNVEV (reference sequence).

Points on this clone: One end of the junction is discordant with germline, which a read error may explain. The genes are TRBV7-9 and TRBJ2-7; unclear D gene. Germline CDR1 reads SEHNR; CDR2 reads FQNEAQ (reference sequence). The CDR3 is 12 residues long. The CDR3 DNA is TGTGCCAGCAGTTTAGGGCAAGTGGAGCAGTACTTC. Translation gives CASSLGQVEQYF.

The CDR3: CASSDPPGQGHQPQHF. DNA for the CDR3: TGTGCCAGCAGTGATCCTCCGGGACAGGGACATCAGCCCCAGCATTTT. This chain uses TRBV6-1 with TRBJ1-5; 9 bases agree with TRBD1. The V gene's germline CDR1 is MNHNS and CDR2 SASEGT. V shed 3 bases, J shed 5 bases, and the junction held 8 bases outside the gene matches. The CDR3 is 16 amino acids.

In DNA, the CDR3 is TGTGCCAGCAGTCCCCTCGGGGGCTTAACGAGCGAGCAGTACTTC. Residues: CASSPLGGLTSEQYF. The chain has TRBV6-6 and TRBJ2-7; D may correspond to TRBD1 or TRBD2 (6 bases each). This CDR3 is 15 amino acids long. V gave up 5 bases and J gave up 6 bases, with 20 bases separating them. Per germline, CDR1 MNHNY and CDR2 SVGAGI (reference sequence).

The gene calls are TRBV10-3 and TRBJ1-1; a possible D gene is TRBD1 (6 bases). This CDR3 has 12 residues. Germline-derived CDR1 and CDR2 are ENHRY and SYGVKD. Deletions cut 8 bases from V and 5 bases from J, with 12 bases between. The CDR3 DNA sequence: TGTGCCATCGGGGGCGCGCGGACTGAAGCTTTCTTT. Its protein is CAIGGARTEAFF.

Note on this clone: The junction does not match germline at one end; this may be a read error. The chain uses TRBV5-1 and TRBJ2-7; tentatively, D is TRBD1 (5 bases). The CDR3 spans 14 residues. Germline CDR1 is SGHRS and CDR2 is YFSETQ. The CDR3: CASRLDTNGHEQYF. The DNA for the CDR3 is TGCGCCAGCAGATTGGACACAAACGGGCACGAGCAGTACTTC.

This chain's CDR3 is CASSPKSLQTGWYGYTF. DNA of the CDR3: TGTGCCAGCTCACCGAAATCCCTACAGACAGGGTGGTATGGCTACACCTTC. V gene TRBV18 combines with J gene TRBJ1-2, with 7 bases aligning to TRBD1. Germline CDR1 and CDR2: KGHSH and LQKENI. This CDR3 is 17 amino acids long. Trimming took 3 bases from V and 5 from J; bases not matched to a gene: 15.

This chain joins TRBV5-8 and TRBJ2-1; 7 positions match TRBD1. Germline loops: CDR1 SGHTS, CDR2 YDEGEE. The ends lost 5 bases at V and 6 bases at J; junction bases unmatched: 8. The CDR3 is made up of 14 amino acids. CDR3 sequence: CASRFEGQLNEQFF. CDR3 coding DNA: TGTGCCAGCAGGTTCGAGGGACAGCTCAATGAGCAGTTCTTC.

For the CDR3, the DNA is TGTGCCAGTAAAAGACTAGCGACCGACAATGAGCAGTTCTTC. It encodes CASKRLATDNEQFF. The chain links TRBV19 to TRBJ2-1, with TRBD2 identical over 8 bases. V lost 7 bases, J lost 5 bases, and 7 bases stayed unmatched. CDR1 is LNHDA, CDR2 SQIVND, per germline (reference sequence). The CDR3 is made up of 14 amino acids.

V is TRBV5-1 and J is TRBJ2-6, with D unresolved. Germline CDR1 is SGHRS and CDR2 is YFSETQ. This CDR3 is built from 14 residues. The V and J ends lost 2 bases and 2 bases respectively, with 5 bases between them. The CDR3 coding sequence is TGCGCCAGCAGCTTAAGCCCTGGGGCCAACGTCCTGACTTTC. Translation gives CASSLSPGANVLTF.

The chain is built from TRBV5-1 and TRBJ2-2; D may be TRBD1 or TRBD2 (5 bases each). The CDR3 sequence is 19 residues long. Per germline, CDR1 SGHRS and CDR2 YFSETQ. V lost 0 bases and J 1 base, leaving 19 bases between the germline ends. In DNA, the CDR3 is TGCGCCAGCAGCTTGGTGTGGGACGCCTTTACGAGGAACACCGGGGAGCTGTTTTTT. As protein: CASSLVWDAFTRNTGELFF.